The 25 T cell receptor beta chains presented below share a single source sample, sequenced in a study of cytomegalovirus exposure and HLA in healthy donors. PCR employed 60 Vbeta and 13 Jbeta primers. The data were produced by immunoSEQ multiplex PCR, yet TCRdb's version contains in-frame clones alone and is incomplete. Of roughly 230,000 clones in the sample, just under 80% are singletons; the top ten hold 0.47%. The sequencing sample was made of PBMCs. The receptors were sampled from a boy between 10 and 17 years old in good health and CMV-seronegative.

The V and J genes are TRBV29-1 and TRBJ1-1; 8 bases align to TRBD1. The CDR3 contains 13 residues. J gave up 0 bases and V 6 bases, and 3 bases lay outside the gene matches. Germline V gene sequence: CDR1 SQVTM, CDR2 ANQGSEA. CDR3: CSVKQGVNTEAFF. DNA for the CDR3: TGCAGCGTAAAACAGGGGGTGAACACTGAAGCTTTCTTT.

The genes are TRBV9 and TRBJ2-2; 10 nucleotides match TRBD2. Germline CDR1 and CDR2: SGDLS and YYNGEE. With V trimmed by 4 bases and J by 6 bases, 6 bases remained unmatched. This CDR3 is 15 amino acids long. CDR3 coding DNA: TGTGCCAGCAGCAAGACTAGCGGGTTGTCCGGGGAGCTGTTTTTT. Translation: CASSKTSGLSGELFF.

The V call is TRBV28, the J call TRBJ1-2; no clear D. The V and J ends lost 5 bases and 0 bases respectively, with 19 bases between them. The CDR3 covers 17 residues. Germline V CDR1 and CDR2: MDHEN, SYDVKM. CDR3 sequence: CASSPEINRRPNYGYTF. For the CDR3, the DNA is TGTGCCAGCAGTCCCGAAATAAACAGAAGACCTAACTATGGCTACACCTTC.

The V gene is TRBV4-1, the J gene TRBJ1-2; D possibly corresponds to TRBD1 (5 bases). CDR1 and CDR2 from the germline V gene are MGHRA and YSYEKL. This CDR3 is 15 amino acids long. Between the trimmed V and J ends, which lost 3 bases and 0 bases, there was a span of 11 bases. The CDR3, as DNA: TGCGCCAGCAGCCATGAGGAGGGGTCTAACTATGGCTACACCTTC. Translation gives CASSHEEGSNYGYTF.

The genes are TRBV5-1 and TRBJ2-3; 7 nucleotides agree with TRBD1. Germline trimming cut 4 bases from V and 2 bases from J; bases unmatched to any gene: 4. CDR1 is SGHRS and CDR2 is YFSETQ in the germline V gene. The CDR3 contains 14 residues. The CDR3 protein is CASSRDRSTDTQYF. In DNA, the CDR3 is TGCGCCAGCAGCCGGGACAGATCCACAGATACGCAGTATTTT.

V and J are TRBV7-2 and TRBJ1-2; 8 bases align to TRBD1. V shed 0 bases, J shed 10 bases, and the junction held 4 bases outside the gene matches. The CDR3 length is 13 residues. CDR1 SGHTA and CDR2 FQGNSA come from the germline V gene. The DNA for the CDR3 is TGTGCCAGCAGCTTAGCGGAACAGGGGGACTACACCTTC. Translating it yields CASSLAEQGDYTF.

On this clone itself: Other DNA sequences in the same sample also yield this CDR3. The rearrangement uses TRBV18 and TRBJ1-1; the D is unclear. The CDR3 totals 12 residues. The germline V and J ends were trimmed by 2 bases and 5 bases, with 6 bases remaining between them. Germline-derived CDR1 and CDR2 are KGHSH and LQKENI. The CDR3 loop is CASSPAGTEAFF. The DNA of the CDR3 is TGTGCCAGCTCACCAGCCGGGACTGAAGCTTTCTTT.

CDR3 in amino acids: CASSWTGMTYEQYF. As DNA, the CDR3 is TGCGCCAGCAGCTGGACAGGGATGACCTACGAGCAGTACTTC. J is TRBJ2-7 and V is TRBV5-1, with 8 positions matching TRBD1. The CDR3 runs to 14 residues. Germline V gene sequence: CDR1 SGHRS, CDR2 YFSETQ. The trim removed 3 bases at V and 2 bases at J, leaving 4 bases unmatched.

The CDR3 DNA follows: TGTGCCAGCAGCCTACGGGCTGGAAACACCATATATTTT. Amino acids: CASSLRAGNTIYF. The chain has TRBV5-4 and TRBJ1-3, with D unclear. CDR3 length: 13 amino acids. Germline values: CDR1 SGHNT, CDR2 YYREEE (reference sequence). V gave up 4 bases and J gave up 2 bases, with 7 bases separating them. Complete variable domain (other parts from reference TRBV5-4 and TRBJ1-3): ETGVTQSPTHLIKTRGQQVTLRCSSQSGHNTVSWYQQALGQGPQFIFQYYREEENGRGNFPPRFSGLQFPNYSSELNVNALELDDSALYLCASSLRAGNTIYFGEGSWLTVV.

This chain uses TRBV7-9 with TRBJ1-1, with D unresolved. The V gene's germline CDR1 is SEHNR and CDR2 FQNEAQ (reference sequence). V was clipped by 5 bases and J by 5 bases, with 9 bases between them. This CDR3 contains 12 residues. CDR3: CASSPLRTEAFF. The CDR3 DNA is TGTGCCAGCAGCCCACTGAGGACTGAAGCTTTCTTT.

V is TRBV18 and J is TRBJ1-2; 11 bases are a match to TRBD1. J was trimmed by 4 bases and V by 3 bases; bases with no gene match: 10. The CDR3 contains 17 residues. Germline-derived CDR1 and CDR2 are KGHSH and LQKENI. The CDR3 protein is CASSPEIGGQGAYGYTF. CDR3 sequence (DNA): TGTGCCAGCTCACCCGAGATTGGAGGACAGGGGGCCTATGGCTACACCTTC. Using reference TRBV18 and TRBJ1-2 for the parts outside the CDR3, the full variable domain is NAGVMQNPRHLVRRRGQEARLRCSPMKGHSHVYWYRQLPEEGLKFMVYLQKENIIDESGMPKERFSAEFPKEGPSILRIQQVVRGDSAAYFCASSPEIGGQGAYGYTFGSGTRLTVV.

This clone has just one count. J is TRBJ1-2 and V is TRBV2, with D possibly TRBD1 on 5 matching bases. The CDR3 extends over 13 amino acids. V shed 8 bases and J shed 6 bases, with 16 bases lying between them. Germline V CDR1 and CDR2: SNHLY, FYNNEI. The CDR3 reads CASGAGYGDGYTF. The CDR3 DNA sequence: TGTGCCAGCGGGGCAGGGTACGGAGATGGCTACACCTTC.

The J gene is TRBJ1-4, the V gene TRBV6-6, with D tentatively TRBD1 (6 bases). Germline V gives CDR1 MNHNY, CDR2 SVGAGI (reference sequence). The V and J ends lost 7 bases and 5 bases respectively, with 17 bases between them. This CDR3 has 15 amino acids. CDR3 protein: CASTWGLQGNEKLFF. The CDR3 DNA reads TGTGCCAGCACTTGGGGCCTACAGGGAAATGAAAAACTGTTTTTT.

V usage is TRBV25-1 and J usage is TRBJ1-1, with D maybe TRBD1 (6 bases). CDR3 length: 17 residues. From germline, CDR1 is MGHDK and CDR2 SYGVNS. Trimming stripped 0 bases from V and 2 bases from J, with 16 bases between. The CDR3 DNA reads TGTGCCAGCAGTGAATATTTTCTTGGACAGATAAACACTGAAGCTTTCTTT. This gives the protein CASSEYFLGQINTEAFF.

This clone was seen a handful of times. The V and J genes are TRBV11-3 and TRBJ1-4; 11 nucleotides agree with TRBD1. The CDR3 has 15 amino acids. Looked up from germline, CDR1 is SGHNT and CDR2 is YENEEA. V shed 5 bases, J shed 7 bases, and the junction held 6 bases outside the gene matches. CDR3 loop: CASSPGQGEGEKLFF. Written as DNA, the CDR3 is TGTGCCAGCAGCCCGGGACAGGGGGAAGGTGAAAAACTGTTTTTT.

The chain carries TRBV5-1 and TRBJ2-5; D remains ambiguous. V lost 3 bases to trimming and J lost 1 base, with 10 bases between them. This CDR3 region has 14 residues. Germline loops: CDR1 SGHRS, CDR2 YFSETQ. CDR3 DNA sequence: TGCGCCAGCAGCTACTGGAGCATCCAAGAGACCCAGTACTTC. Amino acids: CASSYWSIQETQYF.

The chain couples TRBV5-5 to TRBJ2-1; 16 positions agree with TRBD2. V was clipped by 3 bases and J by 10 bases; unmatched bases: 7. CDR1 and CDR2 from the germline V gene are SGHKS and YYEKEE (reference sequence). CDR3 length equals 16 residues. The DNA for the CDR3 is TGTGCCAGCAGCTCCGGGACTAGCGGGGGGGTTTGGGAGCAGTTCTTC. This gives the protein CASSSGTSGGVWEQFF.

The chain uses TRBV29-1 and TRBJ1-5; D might be TRBD1 (6 bases). The CDR3 is 12 amino acids. V was trimmed by 6 bases and J by 4 bases, leaving 10 bases between them. CDR1 and CDR2 from the germline V gene are SQVTM and ANQGSEA. The CDR3: CSVTDRNQPQHF. In DNA, the CDR3 is TGCAGCGTCACGGACAGAAATCAGCCCCAGCATTTT.

This clone was recorded once. The rearrangement links TRBV6-1 to TRBJ1-2; no clear D. The CDR3 spans 12 residues. V was pared by 4 bases and J by 5 bases, with 8 bases between. The germline CDR1 and CDR2 sequences are MNHNS and SASEGT. The CDR3, as DNA: TGTGCCAGCAGTGTTTCGGGGTATGGCTACACCTTC. It specifies CASSVSGYGYTF.

The rearrangement joins TRBV4-2 to TRBJ2-5, with 10 bases identical to TRBD1. The end of the DNA is better explained by TRBJ2-7, so the J call may be wrong. There are 14 residues in the CDR3. The germline V gene has CDR1 LGHNA and CDR2 YNFKEQ. The CDR3 reads CASSRDRGTYEQYF. The CDR3 DNA reads TGTGCCAGCAGCCGGGACAGGGGAACGTACGAGCAGTACTTC.

This clone appeared a few times. The genes are TRBV4-1 and TRBJ1-5; perhaps TRBD1 as D (6 bases). CDR1 is MGHRA, CDR2 YSYEKL, per germline. The CDR3 totals 15 residues. Trimming removed 4 bases at V and 15 bases at J, with 25 bases between. This CDR3 is CASSRGPAMIKALHF. CDR3 DNA: TGCGCCAGCAGCCGGGGGCCGGCCATGATTAAGGCCCTGCATTTT.

This chain links TRBV6-4 with TRBJ2-3, with TRBD2 identical over 10 bases. Trimming took 5 bases from V and 2 from J; bases not matched to a gene: 1. Germline CDR1 reads MRHNA; CDR2 reads SNTAGT. This CDR3 is 14 amino acids long. The CDR3 DNA reads as TGTGCCAGCAGTAGCGGGGGGGCCACAGATACGCAGTATTTT. As protein: CASSSGGATDTQYF.

For the CDR3, the DNA is TGTGCCAGCAGCGGGGGCCCTATCTCCTACAATGAGCAGTTCTTC. As protein: CASSGGPISYNEQFF. This chain uses TRBV7-2 with TRBJ2-1; the D gene is possibly TRBD1 (6 bases). The CDR3 is 15 residues long. With 5 bases removed from V and 0 bases from J, the gap between germline ends came to 11 bases. Germline V lookup: CDR1 SGHTA, CDR2 FQGNSA.

J is TRBJ1-2 and V is TRBV19; D gene uncertain. The CDR3 runs to 16 residues. The V gene lost 0 bases and the J gene lost 4 bases, with 15 bases spanning the gap. The germline V gene encodes CDR1 LNHDA and CDR2 SQIVND (reference sequence). In nucleotides, the CDR3 is TGTGCCAGTAGTATAGAAGTCACAGCAGGAGGCTATGGCTACACCTTC. Protein sequence: CASSIEVTAGGYGYTF.

The rearrangement uses TRBV7-2 and TRBJ1-1; D possibly corresponds to TRBD1 (6 bases). Germline CDR1 and CDR2: SGHTA and FQGNSA. The CDR3 is 18 residues long. V was clipped by 2 bases and J by 1 base, with 20 bases between them. The CDR3 is CASSLTGGSPAWNTEAFF. Written as DNA, the CDR3 is TGTGCCAGCAGCTTAACTGGGGGCAGCCCAGCGTGGAACACTGAAGCTTTCTTT.